The clone carrying this TCR beta chain came up many times. Its antigen is unidentified. Each CDR3 protein is one row after TCRdb ran MiXCR on the reads. Counted here are about 89,000 distinct CDR3 sequences, 25% to 35% occurring once; the ten biggest clones make up less than 75%. This sample is part of a study of T cell repertoires in cytomegalovirus infection. CDR1 and CDR2 (germline): SNHLY, FYNNEI. The CDR3 spans 16 residues. Trimming removed 5 bases from V and 2 bases from J; junction bases left unmatched: 10. General observations from the study: Carriers of CMV plus the relevant HLA were identified by cumulative public TCR beta family frequency.

The genes are TRBV2 and TRBJ1-2; 8 bases are a match to TRBD1. This specimen consisted of CD8+ T cells from cultured PBMCs, obtained from culture after CMV antigen stimulation. This receptor was obtained from a human donor in good health (CMV status not recorded). Some clones in this sample may be carry-over from other donors' samples. The CDR3 loop reads CASSSDGTGDNYGYTF. CDR3 coding DNA: TGTGCCAGCAGTTCGGATGGGACAGGAGACAACTATGGCTACACCTTC.